These 2 T cell receptor beta chains originate from one sample sequenced in a study of blood T cells in healthy people across ages. A second PCR of roughly 7 to 11 cycles used a sample-barcoded 5' primer and a J-beta primer mix. TCRdb fed the 5' RACE reads into MiXCR, producing one record per CDR3 protein. Here the sample spans under 1 million distinct CDR3 sequences, under 45% being singletons. Sequencing was performed on blood. The receptors come from a man aged 55-75 years in good health.

This chain links TRBV6-1 with TRBJ2-5; no clear D. Between the trimmed V and J ends, which lost 0 bases and 5 bases, there was a span of 13 bases. Germline CDR1 is MNHNS and CDR2 is SASEGT. The CDR3 runs 15 residues. In nucleotides, the CDR3 is TGTGCCAGCAGTGAAGCGCGACCCGCGAAGGAGACCCAGTACTTC. Translating it yields CASSEARPAKETQYF.

This chain links TRBV5-1 with TRBJ2-4; 9 bases are shared with TRBD1. V shed 4 bases, J shed 13 bases, and the junction held 18 bases outside the gene matches. The germline V gene encodes CDR1 SGHRS and CDR2 YFSETQ. This CDR3 contains 16 residues. The CDR3 region is CASSPSGQGQSGVQYF. DNA of the CDR3: TGCGCCAGCAGCCCAAGCGGACAGGGGCAAAGCGGGGTACAGTACTTC.